Below are 26 T cell receptor beta chains sequenced from a single sample in a study of T cell clonotyping in hematopoietic cell transplantation. Time point described: recipient sample about 28 days before transplant, after cytoreduction. Only in-frame clones appear in the TCRdb table, and some are missing; sequencing was by immunoSEQ multiplex PCR. The repertoire holds approximately 46,000 clones, with 70% to 90% as singletons. Here the sequenced sample was peripheral blood mononuclear cells, taken before stem cell transplant. All receptors come from a man between 60 and 70 years old with biphenotypic leukemia. Some clones in this sample may be carry-over from other donors' samples.

The chain couples TRBV6-1 to TRBJ1-1; maybe TRBD1 (5 bases). Germline V gene lookup returns CDR1 MNHNS and CDR2 SASEGT. Trimming shortened V by 3 bases and J by 1 base, and 6 bases separated the two germline ends. This CDR3 has 13 amino acids. The CDR3 bases are TGTGCCAGCAGTGAGGGGCAGAACACTGAAGCTTTCTTT. Translating it yields CASSEGQNTEAFF.

The rearrangement uses TRBV30 and TRBJ2-7; D not resolved. The V end lost 0 bases, the J end lost 3 bases, and 9 bases lay between the germline ends. CDR1 is GTSNPN, CDR2 SVGIG, per germline (reference sequence). The CDR3 extends over 13 amino acids. The CDR3 DNA reads as TGTGCCTGGAGTGTACACACTAACTACGAGCAGTACTTC. This translates into CAWSVHTNYEQYF.

The rearrangement joins TRBV28 to TRBJ2-7; D possibly corresponds to TRBD2 (5 bases). CDR1 and CDR2 from the germline V gene are MDHEN and SYDVKM. The CDR3 sequence is 13 residues long. Deletions cut 8 bases from V and 3 bases from J, with 14 bases between. Here the CDR3 reads CASRSPGDYEQYF. The CDR3 nucleotides read TGTGCCAGCCGATCCCCCGGGGACTACGAGCAGTACTTC.

This clone has just a few counts. This chain links TRBV10-3 with TRBJ2-7, with 9 nucleotides matching TRBD2. The CDR3 is 17 amino acids. Germline V gene sequence: CDR1 ENHRY, CDR2 SYGVKD. The ends lost 8 bases at V and 7 bases at J; junction bases unmatched: 21. The CDR3 region has the DNA TGTGCCATCGGTGCCTTAGTGACGGGCGGGAGGGCCGGTGAGCAGTACTTC. Protein: CAIGALVTGGRAGEQYF.

This chain joins TRBV30 and TRBJ1-1; 8 positions agree with TRBD1. Looked up from germline, CDR1 is GTSNPN and CDR2 is SVGIG (reference sequence). This CDR3 has 15 residues. V lost 2 bases and J lost 1; bases outside the gene matches: 6. The CDR3 loop is CAWSPITGGNTEAFF. The CDR3 DNA follows: TGTGCCTGGAGTCCTATTACAGGGGGGAACACTGAAGCTTTCTTT.

The chain joins TRBV11-2 to TRBJ2-2; TRBD2 matches at 13 bases. This CDR3 spans 16 amino acids. Per the germline V gene, CDR1 is SGHAT and CDR2 is FQNNGV. The trim removed 6 bases at V and 6 bases at J, leaving 7 bases unmatched. The CDR3 here is CASRPPGLAGAGELFF. In DNA form, the CDR3 reads TGTGCCAGCAGGCCTCCCGGACTAGCGGGAGCCGGGGAGCTGTTTTTT.

The chain employs TRBV14 and TRBJ2-1, with unresolved D. The germline V gene encodes CDR1 SGHDN and CDR2 FVKESK. The V end was cut by 5 bases, the J end by 0 bases, with 17 bases between. The CDR3 runs to 17 residues. The CDR3 coding sequence is TGTGCCAGCAGCAAAGCTCCACCCGTGAGCTCCTACAATGAGCAGTTCTTC. This sequence encodes CASSKAPPVSSYNEQFF.

The chain has TRBV2 and TRBJ2-2, with 10 bases that match TRBD2. J was trimmed by 1 base and V by 6 bases; bases with no gene match: 2. CDR1 and CDR2 from the germline V gene are SNHLY and FYNNEI. The CDR3 totals 15 residues. The CDR3 DNA is TGTGCCAGCAGCGCTAGCGGGGGGAACACCGGGGAGCTGTTTTTT. Residues: CASSASGGNTGELFF.

This clone was detected only once. The rearrangement joins TRBV2 to TRBJ2-7, with 8 bases identical to TRBD2. Germline V gene data show CDR1 as SNHLY and CDR2 as FYNNEI. V gave up 6 bases and J gave up 1 base; unmatched junction bases: 14. The CDR3 extends over 17 amino acids. In nucleotides, the CDR3 is TGTGCCAGCAGCGGGGACCGACTAGCGCCTTATTCCTACGAGCAGTACTTC. Its protein product is CASSGDRLAPYSYEQYF.

The CDR3 region is CASGGGQGKYEQYF. DNA of the CDR3: TGTGCCAGCGGAGGGGGACAGGGGAAATACGAGCAGTACTTC. The chain uses TRBV11-2 and TRBJ2-7, with 10 nucleotides matching TRBD1. Germline CDR1 SGHAT, CDR2 FQNNGV. V shed 8 bases and J 4 bases; nucleotides not matched to a gene: 8. This CDR3 has 14 residues.

V gene TRBV28 combines with J gene TRBJ1-1; TRBD1 is a possible D gene (5 bases). Germline V gene data show CDR1 as MDHEN and CDR2 as SYDVKM. V shed 8 bases and J shed 0 bases, with 13 bases lying between them. This CDR3 comprises 14 residues. The CDR3 protein is CASLVRGMNTEAFF. The DNA of the CDR3 is TGTGCCAGCCTCGTAAGGGGCATGAACACTGAAGCTTTCTTT.

This chain links TRBV7-9 with TRBJ1-2; perhaps TRBD1 as D (5 bases). Germline V lookup: CDR1 SEHNR, CDR2 FQNEAQ (reference sequence). Deletions cut 6 bases from V and 2 bases from J, with 10 bases between. The CDR3 sequence is 13 residues long. The CDR3 is CASRLRENYGYTF. In nucleotides, the CDR3 is TGTGCCAGCAGACTCAGGGAAAACTATGGCTACACCTTC.

The V call is TRBV6-1, the J call TRBJ1-4; D may be TRBD1 (6 bases). CDR1 is MNHNS, CDR2 SASEGT, per germline. Trimming removed 9 bases at V and 4 bases at J, with 15 bases between. There are 14 residues in the CDR3. The CDR3 spells CASGAGGDNEKLFF. Here the CDR3 DNA reads TGTGCCAGTGGGGCGGGGGGCGATAATGAAAAACTGTTTTTT.

This chain links TRBV14 with TRBJ1-2; TRBD1 aligns across 9 bases. The CDR3 consists of 16 residues. CDR1 and CDR2 (germline): SGHDN, FVKESK. V shed 3 bases, J shed 3 bases, and the junction held 8 bases outside the gene matches. This chain's CDR3 is CASSQGQGTEDYGYTF. CDR3 coding DNA: TGTGCCAGCAGCCAGGGACAGGGAACGGAGGACTATGGCTACACCTTC.

V gene TRBV28 combines with J gene TRBJ2-6, with D maybe TRBD1 (5 bases). Trimming removed 2 bases at V and 3 bases at J, with 8 bases between. Looked up from germline, CDR1 is MDHEN and CDR2 is SYDVKM. The CDR3 contains 15 residues. Here the CDR3 reads CASSLPRDGANVLTF. DNA for the CDR3: TGTGCCAGCAGTTTACCCAGGGATGGGGCCAACGTCCTGACTTTC. The complete variable domain, with remaining parts taken from reference TRBV28 and TRBJ2-6, reads DVKVTQSSRYLVKRTGEKVFLECVQDMDHENMFWYRQDPGLGLRLIYFSYDVKMKEKGDIPEGYSVSREKKERFSLILESASTNQTSMYLCASSLPRDGANVLTFGAGSRLTVL.

The V gene is TRBV30, the J gene TRBJ1-3; D gene uncertain. CDR1 and CDR2 (germline): GTSNPN, SVGIG (reference sequence). The V end lost 3 bases, the J end lost 4 bases, and 10 bases lay between the germline ends. The CDR3 runs to 13 residues. The CDR3 nucleotides are TGTGCCTGGAGAAACAATTTAGGAAACACCATATATTTT. The encoded protein is CAWRNNLGNTIYF.

The gene calls are TRBV6-6 and TRBJ1-1; a possible D gene is TRBD1 (6 bases). Germline loops: CDR1 MNHNY, CDR2 SVGAGI (reference sequence). CDR3 size: 15 residues. V lost 8 bases and J 1 base, leaving 17 bases between the germline ends. In DNA form, the CDR3 reads TGTGCCAGCTCTAAGGGGGGGGCAGGGAACACTGAAGCTTTCTTT. Its translation is CASSKGGAGNTEAFF.

This chain connects TRBV2 to TRBJ2-5; TRBD1 might be the D (5 bases). The CDR3 length is 15 residues. V was shortened by 2 bases and J by 5 bases, with 15 bases between the two germline ends. Per the germline V gene, CDR1 is SNHLY and CDR2 is FYNNEI. CDR3 sequence (DNA): TGTGCCAGCAGTGAATATAGGGGTGGTTCGGAGACCCAGTACTTC. Translated: CASSEYRGGSETQYF.

The genes are TRBV30 and TRBJ1-1; D is possibly TRBD1 (5 bases). CDR1 and CDR2 from the germline V gene are GTSNPN and SVGIG (reference sequence). V was shortened by 0 bases and J by 10 bases, with 27 bases between the two germline ends. This CDR3 comprises 17 residues. The CDR3 DNA reads as TGTGCCTGGAGTGTACGGTCGGGGAGTGTGGGACGGAGGATAGCTTTCTTT. Encoded protein: CAWSVRSGSVGRRIAFF.

The rearrangement links TRBV28 to TRBJ2-5, with 8 nucleotides matching TRBD2. Per the germline V gene, CDR1 is MDHEN and CDR2 is SYDVKM. V dropped 5 bases and J dropped 5; count of bases not matched to a gene: 7. This CDR3 has 14 amino acids. CDR3 protein: CASSLGGAEETQYF. CDR3 bases: TGTGCCAGCAGTCTCGGGGGGGCGGAGGAGACCCAGTACTTC.

The chain uses TRBV15 and TRBJ2-7; D gene ambiguous. Germline-derived CDR1 and CDR2 are LNHNV and YYDKDF (reference sequence). The CDR3 is 11 amino acids. Trimming cost V 0 bases and J 6 bases, with 3 bases left between them. The CDR3 coding sequence is TGTGCCACCAGCAGAGAGGGCGAGCAGTACTTC. Translating gives CATSREGEQYF.

This sequence joins TRBV19 and TRBJ1-5, with a tentative D call TRBD1 (6 bases). Germline assignment: CDR1 LNHDA and CDR2 SQIVND (reference sequence). The CDR3 has 12 amino acids. The germline V and J ends were trimmed by 10 bases and 3 bases, with 10 bases remaining between them. The CDR3 loop reads CATRTANQPQHF. The CDR3 DNA follows: TGTGCCACACGGACAGCCAATCAGCCCCAGCATTTT.

This chain uses TRBV30 with TRBJ1-1; no reliable D call. The CDR3 has 16 residues. Trimming stripped 3 bases from V and 0 bases from J, with 17 bases between. Germline loops: CDR1 GTSNPN, CDR2 SVGIG (reference sequence). CDR3: CAWSPFGLRLNTEAFF. CDR3 nucleotide sequence: TGTGCCTGGAGCCCATTCGGACTGCGTTTGAACACTGAAGCTTTCTTT.

The chain recombines TRBV7-2 with TRBJ2-1; no clear D gene. The CDR3 sequence is 13 residues long. Germline V lookup: CDR1 SGHTA, CDR2 FQGNSA. V was shortened by 3 bases and J by 5 bases, with 8 bases between the two germline ends. CDR3: CASSFELHNEQFF. CDR3 sequence (DNA): TGTGCCAGCAGCTTCGAGCTTCACAATGAGCAGTTCTTC. The full variable domain, completed using reference TRBV7-2 and TRBJ2-1, is GAGVSQSPSNKVTEKGKDVELRCDPISGHTALYWYRQSLGQGLEFLIYFQGNSAPDKSGLPSDRFSAERTGGSVSTLTIQRTQQEDSAVYLCASSFELHNEQFFGPGTRLTVL.

This chain uses TRBV10-3 with TRBJ2-7; the match to TRBD1 covers 9 bases. The junction had 4 bases not matched to a gene; V was cut back by 4 bases and J by 3 bases. CDR1 ENHRY and CDR2 SYGVKD come from the germline V gene. The length of the CDR3 is 14 residues. The CDR3 is CAISGGDRDYEQYF. DNA of the CDR3: TGTGCCATCAGTGGTGGGGACAGGGACTACGAGCAGTACTTC.

This chain connects TRBV19 to TRBJ1-5, with a tentative D call TRBD1 (5 bases). With 3 bases removed from V and 4 bases from J, the gap between germline ends came to 13 bases. Per germline, CDR1 LNHDA and CDR2 SQIVND (reference sequence). The CDR3 length is 15 residues. The CDR3 coding sequence is TGTGCCAGTAGTATGGGAGGGGTCCTTAATCAGCCCCAGCATTTT. Translated: CASSMGGVLNQPQHF.